This TCR beta chain is drawn from a study of long-term antiretroviral therapy in people with HIV. They ran version v3.0 of the immunoSEQ assay at survey level. Assay used: immunoSEQ multiplex PCR; TCRdb lists only in-frame clones, some missing. The table shows around 16,000 clones, with 81% occurring only once. CDR3 length: 14 amino acids. The germline V gene encodes CDR1 SGHNT and CDR2 YYREEE (reference sequence). The trim removed 1 base at V and 2 bases at J, leaving 2 bases unmatched. The sample in question was unsorted PBMCs, obtained less than 1.3 years before starting antiretroviral therapy. This rearrangement joins TRBV5-4 to TRBJ2-7; 8 bases align to TRBD1. The clonotype comes from a man in his thirties or forties with HIV. This chain's CDR3 is CASSLQGAPYEQYF. The DNA for the CDR3 is TGTGCCAGCAGCTTGCAGGGGGCCCCCTACGAGCAGTACTTC.